A selection of T cell receptor beta chains follows, all from one sample in a study of T cells in Graves' hyperthyroidism and ophthalmopathy. TCRdb redid the calling of the multiplex PCR reads with MiXCR, one entry per CDR3 protein. The sample carries around 500,000 distinct CDR3 sequences, around 13% recorded once. Material: blood. These receptors were obtained from a woman aged 40 to 49 with Graves' hyperthyroidism. The CDR3 runs from the conserved cysteine through the conserved F or W. The D gene is left open where the match is weak. Size tells how often a clone was seen (once, few, many) or the class of an expanded clone, and some rows leave it out.

TRBJ1-5,.,.,TRBV10-3,TGTGCCATCAGTGACAGGAGCAATCAGCCCCAGCATTTT,CAISDRSNQPQHF
TRBJ2-3,many,TRBD2,TRBV5-1,TGCGCCAGCAGCTTGGCCACTAGCGGCTTCACAGATACGCAGTATTTT,CASSLATSGFTDTQYF
TRBJ2-7,many,.,TRBV5-5,TGTGCCAGCAGCTTGTCCACGGAGTACGAGCAGTACTTC,CASSLSTEYEQYF
TRBJ1-4,.,TRBD1,TRBV18,TGTGCCAGCTCACCACCGGGGACAGTTGCTAATGAAAAACTGTTTTTT,CASSPPGTVANEKLFF
TRBJ1-1,many,.,TRBV20-1,TGCAGTGCTAGAGTGGGAGGAACGAACACTGAAGCTTTCTTT,CSARVGGTNTEAFF
TRBJ2-3,many,.,TRBV24-1,TGTGCCACCAGTGATTCCCTCTCAGATACGCAGTATTTT,CATSDSLSDTQYF
TRBJ2-3,many,.,TRBV20-1,TGCAGTGCTAGAGATTTTGTCATGAGCACAGATACGCAGTATTTT,CSARDFVMSTDTQYF
TRBJ1-4,.,.,TRBV9,TGTGCCAGCAGCCCCCCGGACACCCTAGGAGAAAAACTGTTTTTT,CASSPPDTLGEKLFF
TRBJ1-1,many,.,TRBV24-1,TGTGCCACCAGCGGGGTGGACACTGAAGCTTTCTTT,CATSGVDTEAFF
TRBJ2-7,many,TRBD2,TRBV11-2,TGTGCCAGCAGCCACCCGGGGGGGCCGAAGTCCCACGAGCAGTACTTC,CASSHPGGPKSHEQYF
TRBJ2-7,many,TRBD2,TRBV25-1,TGTGCCAGCAGAGAAACGGGAGGGACGGGCCACGAGCAGTACTTC,CASRETGGTGHEQYF
TRBJ1-6,once,TRBD1,TRBV6-1,TGTGCCAGCAGTCGGACAGGGGAAGTCCCCTATAATTCACCCCTCCACTTT,CASSRTGEVPYNSPLHF
TRBJ1-1,many,TRBD1,TRBV18,TGTGCCAGCTCACCCCGACAGGGGGCCGTTCACACTGAAGCTTTCTTT,CASSPRQGAVHTEAFF
TRBJ1-1,many,.,TRBV12-3/TRBV12-4,TGTGCCAGCAGCCCTGGGAGGGAGGGAGCTTTCTTT,CASSPGREGAFF
TRBJ1-2,few,.,TRBV7-8,TGTGCCAGCAGCTTAGCGGAGGCGGGGGTACCTTTCGGCTACACCTTC,CASSLAEAGVPFGYTF
TRBJ2-2,few,TRBD2,TRBV28,TGTGCCACAGAACTAGCGCCGAACACCGGGGAGCTGTTTTTT,CATELAPNTGELFF
TRBJ2-5,many,.,TRBV28,TGTGCCAGCAGTTATCGGGTTTTGGAGACCCAGTACTTC,CASSYRVLETQYF
TRBJ1-2,many,.,TRBV10-3,TGTGCCATCAGTGAAGAGAGACTTAACTATGGCTACACCTTC,CAISEERLNYGYTF
TRBJ1-2,many,.,TRBV6-1,TGTGCCAGCAGTGCCGGGGGGCGCAGCTATGGCTACACCTTC,CASSAGGRSYGYTF
TRBJ1-1,many,.,TRBV18,TGTGCCAGCTCACCCCAGATGAACACTGAAGCTTTCTTT,CASSPQMNTEAFF
TRBJ1-6,many,.,TRBV12-3/TRBV12-4,TGTGCCAGCAGTTTAGGGTTGTACGGGCCCCTCCACTTT,CASSLGLYGPLHF
TRBJ2-1,many,.,TRBV5-1,TGCGCCAGCAGCGGCCCAGCCTACAATGAGCAGTTCTTC,CASSGPAYNEQFF
TRBJ1-2,many,TRBD1,TRBV12-3/TRBV12-4,TGTGCCAGCAGGGGACAGGGATACTATGGCTACACCTTC,CASRGQGYYGYTF